Listed below are T cell receptor beta chains from one sample, sequenced in a study of blood T cell repertoires in COVID-19. Profiled with immunoSEQ multiplex PCR; TCRdb holds only in-frame clones, not every one. The repertoire holds some 150,000 clones, roughly 90% seen once, with about 1.5% in the top ten. The sequenced material came from peripheral blood. These receptors were taken from a human donor in a cohort sampled during active COVID-19. The CDR3 runs from the conserved cysteine through the conserved F or W. D genes are given only for firm matches. Not all rows give a size; the values are once, few, many and, for expanded clones, a class.

TRBV19,-,TRBD1,TRBJ1-4,CASRDRGLATNEKLFF,TGTGCCAGTAGGGACAGGGGACTCGCAACTAATGAAAAACTGTTTTTT
TRBV6-1,-,-,TRBJ1-4,CASSEGGNEKLFF,TGTGCCAGCAGTGAGGGGGGGAATGAAAAACTGTTTTTT
TRBV9,-,-,TRBJ2-4,CASSVGVGPGDIQYF,TGTGCCAGCAGCGTAGGAGTAGGACCCGGGGACATTCAGTACTTC
TRBV7-2,-,TRBD1,TRBJ2-7,CASSATRGSEQYF,TGTGCCAGCAGCGCGACCAGGGGGAGCGAGCAGTACTTC
TRBV3-1/TRBV3-2,-,-,TRBJ1-1,CASSQRQENTEAFF,TGTGCCAGCAGCCAAAGGCAGGAGAACACTGAAGCTTTCTTT
TRBV19,-,TRBD1,TRBJ1-5,CASKDRGNQPQHF,TGTGCCAGTAAGGACAGGGGCAATCAGCCCCAGCATTTT
TRBV5-5,-,TRBD1,TRBJ1-2,CASSFNTGQGASGYTF,TGTGCCAGCAGCTTTAATACCGGACAGGGGGCTAGTGGCTACACCTTC
TRBV4-1,-,-,TRBJ2-2,CASSHFGRTNTGELFF,TGCGCCAGCAGCCACTTTGGGCGCACGAACACCGGGGAGCTGTTTTTT
TRBV21-1,-,-,TRBJ1-1,CASSKEGDRTMNTEAFF,TGTGCCAGCAGCAAAGAGGGGGACAGGACCATGAACACTGAAGCTTTCTTT
TRBV6-1,-,-,TRBJ1-2,CASSDRVGQGYTF,TGTGCCAGCAGTGACAGGGTAGGGCAGGGCTACACCTTC
TRBV5-1,-,-,TRBJ1-2,CASSLELSYGYTF,TGCGCCAGCAGCTTGGAATTATCTTATGGCTACACCTTC
TRBV5-1,-,-,TRBJ2-3,CASSPDGSSTDTQYF,TGCGCCAGCAGTCCTGACGGGTCTAGCACAGATACGCAGTATTTT
TRBV10-3,-,TRBD2,TRBJ2-5,CAISGTMGGAKETQYF,TGTGCCATCAGTGGGACAATGGGAGGGGCGAAGGAGACCCAGTACTTC
TRBV10-3,-,-,TRBJ1-2,CAISEPIRGSGNYGYTF,TGTGCCATCAGTGAGCCGATCCGTGGTAGCGGTAACTATGGCTACACCTTC
TRBV10-1,-,-,TRBJ2-2,CASSESTSTGELFF,TGCGCCAGCAGTGAGTCTACGAGTACCGGGGAGCTGTTTTTT
TRBV7-9,-,-,TRBJ1-1,CASSPTGREDTEAFF,TGTGCCAGCAGCCCCACGGGCAGGGAGGACACTGAAGCTTTCTTT
TRBV7-9,-,-,TRBJ2-2,CASSRLGGYSGGELFF,TGTGCCAGCAGCCGCCTAGGGGGTTACTCAGGCGGGGAGCTGTTTTTT
TRBV5-5,-,-,TRBJ1-4,CASSRGQGEKLFF,TGTGCCAGCAGCAGGGGACAAGGGGAAAAACTGTTTTTT
TRBV9,-,-,TRBJ2-2,CASSTTGVPTGELFF,TGTGCCAGCAGCACAACGGGTGTCCCGACCGGGGAGCTGTTTTTT
TRBV9,-,-,TRBJ2-1,CASSVALPAANSNEQFF,TGTGCCAGCAGCGTAGCCCTACCCGCGGCCAACTCCAATGAGCAGTTCTTC
TRBV7-2,-,-,TRBJ2-1,CASSLAQTYNEQFF,TGTGCCAGCAGCTTAGCACAGACCTACAATGAGCAGTTCTTC
TRBV2,-,-,TRBJ2-2,CASGPFGAGELFF,-
TRBV4-1,-,TRBD2,TRBJ2-5,CASSPTETSGIETQYF,TGCGCCAGCAGCCCAACTGAGACTAGCGGAATAGAGACCCAGTACTTC
TRBV6-2/TRBV6-3,-,-,TRBJ2-3,CASSYSTRAPDTQYF,TGTGCCAGCAGTTACTCTACGCGCGCACCAGATACGCAGTATTTT
TRBV10-1,-,-,TRBJ1-4,CASSDGGYNEKLFF,TGCGCCAGCAGTGATGGCGGCTATAATGAAAAACTGTTTTTT
TRBV7-9,-,TRBD2,TRBJ2-1,CASSPPLAGISFRNEQFF,TGTGCCAGCAGCCCACCTCTAGCGGGGATATCCTTCAGAAATGAGCAGTTCTTC
TRBV10-3,-,-,TRBJ2-2,CAISGTANTGELFF,TGTGCCATCAGTGGGACAGCGAACACCGGGGAGCTGTTTTTT
TRBV19,-,TRBD1,TRBJ1-3,CASRTGTGATGNTIYF,TGTGCCAGTAGAACCGGGACAGGGGCTACCGGAAACACCATATATTTT
TRBV13,-,TRBD2,TRBJ2-5,CASSQGTSGGKTQYF,TGTGCCAGCAGCCAAGGGACTAGCGGGGGAAAGACCCAGTACTTC
TRBV7-9,once,-,TRBJ2-5,CASTRLAKETQYF,TGTGCCAGCACCCGGCTAGCTAAAGAGACCCAGTACTTC
TRBV11-3,once,-,TRBJ2-5,CASSASAGTVWEETQYF,TGTGCCAGCAGCGCTAGCGCGGGGACAGTATGGGAAGAGACCCAGTACTTC
TRBV15,-,-,TRBJ2-5,CATSRVPGLTQETQYF,TGTGCCACCAGCAGAGTACCAGGACTAACGCAAGAGACCCAGTACTTC
TRBV14,-,TRBD2,TRBJ2-7,CASSQGGLFSYEQYF,TGTGCCAGCAGCCAAGGGGGACTATTTTCCTACGAGCAGTACTTC
TRBV3-1/TRBV3-2,-,-,TRBJ2-3,CASSHEDYPTDTQYF,TGTGCCAGCAGCCATGAGGACTATCCAACAGATACGCAGTATTTT
TRBV28,-,TRBD2,TRBJ2-1,CASSHTGYSGGAYNEQFF,TGTGCCAGCAGCCATACCGGTTATAGCGGGGGGGCATACAATGAGCAGTTCTTC
TRBV19,once,-,TRBJ1-2,CASKNTVNYGYTF,TGTGCCAGTAAAAACACAGTGAACTATGGCTACACCTTC
TRBV19,-,-,TRBJ2-7,CASSIDREYEQYF,TGTGCCAGTAGTATAGATAGAGAATACGAGCAGTACTTC
TRBV10-1,-,TRBD2,TRBJ2-1,CASSSTSGVYNEQFF,TGCGCCAGCAGTTCGACTAGCGGGGTATACAATGAGCAGTTCTTC
TRBV7-9,-,-,TRBJ1-4,CASSFRLDEKLFF,TGTGCCAGCAGCTTCAGGTTGGATGAAAAACTGTTTTTT
TRBV9,-,TRBD1,TRBJ2-5,CASSKTGGETQYF,TGTGCCAGCAGTAAAACAGGGGGGGAGACCCAGTACTTC
TRBV29-1,-,-,TRBJ2-2,CSASLPGVAGELFF,TGCAGCGCGTCTCTCCCAGGGGTAGCCGGGGAGCTGTTTTTT
TRBV7-6,-,TRBD2,TRBJ2-1,CASSAGLAGSSYNEQFF,TGTGCCAGCAGCGCGGGACTAGCGGGGAGCTCCTACAATGAGCAGTTCTTC
TRBV7-6,-,-,TRBJ1-1,CASRERSMNTEAFF,TGTGCCAGCAGGGAACGGAGCATGAACACTGAAGCTTTCTTT
TRBV10-1,-,TRBD1,TRBJ2-5,CASSARGSETQYF,TGCGCCAGCAGTGCCAGGGGGAGTGAGACCCAGTACTTC
TRBV12-3/TRBV12-4,-,-,TRBJ1-1,CASNIQVGTEAFF,TGTGCCAGCAACATACAGGTTGGAACTGAAGCTTTCTTT
TRBV4-1,-,TRBD1,TRBJ2-3,CASRPTRDRGGDTQYF,TGCGCCAGCAGACCTACCCGGGACAGGGGGGGAGATACGCAGTATTTT
TRBV4-1,-,-,TRBJ1-2,CASSQGTENYGYTF,TGCGCCAGCAGCCAAGGGACAGAAAACTATGGCTACACCTTC
TRBV6-5,-,-,TRBJ2-5,CASSYNAWGEQETQYF,TGTGCCAGCAGTTATAACGCCTGGGGGGAACAAGAGACCCAGTACTTC
TRBV12-3/TRBV12-4,-,-,TRBJ1-2,CASSFWSSGYTF,TGTGCCAGCAGTTTTTGGAGTTCTGGCTACACCTTC
TRBV5-1,-,-,TRBJ2-7,CASSLGQGDEQYF,TGCGCCAGCAGCTTGGGGCAGGGCGACGAGCAGTACTTC
TRBV7-2,-,TRBD1,TRBJ1-1,CASSPHEGAGTEAFF,TGTGCCAGCAGCCCACACGAGGGGGCAGGAACTGAAGCTTTCTTT